The 11 T cell receptor beta chains presented below share a single source sample, sequenced in a study of cytomegalovirus exposure and HLA in healthy donors. PCR used 60 Vbeta primers and 13 Jbeta primers. This table comes from immunoSEQ multiplex PCR, and its TCRdb copy is limited to in-frame clones, with some not included. The sample includes tens of thousands of clones, approximately 72% of them seen just once. What was sequenced was PBMCs. The receptors derive from a woman in her forties in good health and CMV-seropositive.

V gene TRBV5-4 combines with J gene TRBJ2-7, with D maybe TRBD1 (6 bases). The germline V and J ends were trimmed by 0 bases and 7 bases, with 17 bases remaining between them. The germline V gene encodes CDR1 SGHNT and CDR2 YYREEE (reference sequence). The CDR3 runs to 15 residues. The CDR3 DNA follows: TGTGCCAGCAGCTTGGACCCAGGGACACCGGGTGAGCAGTACTTC. Amino acids: CASSLDPGTPGEQYF. Full variable domain (missing parts from reference TRBV5-4 and TRBJ2-7): ETGVTQSPTHLIKTRGQQVTLRCSSQSGHNTVSWYQQALGQGPQFIFQYYREEENGRGNFPPRFSGLQFPNYSSELNVNALELDDSALYLCASSLDPGTPGEQYFGPGTRLTVT.

The CDR3 nucleotides read TGTGCCAGCAGCTTTAGCTCAGGGGCGGCAGATACGCAGTATTTT. Amino acids: CASSFSSGAADTQYF. This chain links TRBV11-2 with TRBJ2-3; maybe TRBD1 (6 bases). The germline CDR1 and CDR2 sequences are SGHAT and FQNNGV. The V end lost 3 bases, the J end lost 4 bases, and 14 bases lay between the germline ends. This CDR3 comprises 15 residues.

The chain couples TRBV11-2 to TRBJ1-4, with a tentative D call TRBD1 (6 bases). V lost 6 bases and J 7 bases, leaving 18 bases between the germline ends. Germline V CDR1 and CDR2: SGHAT, FQNNGV. The CDR3 has 15 amino acids. In nucleotides, the CDR3 is TGTGCCAGCAGTCCCCTCAGTGGGACAACTGAAAAACTGTTTTTT. Translation gives CASSPLSGTTEKLFF.

V and J are TRBV29-1 and TRBJ2-5; maybe TRBD2 (6 bases). The germline CDR1 and CDR2 sequences are SQVTM and ANQGSEA. V was pared by 7 bases and J by 3 bases, with 15 bases between. The CDR3 is made up of 13 amino acids. This CDR3 is CSGAYGGEETQYF. Written as DNA, the CDR3 is TGCAGCGGCGCCTATGGCGGGGAAGAGACCCAGTACTTC.

This clone was observed a single time. This sequence joins TRBV7-2 and TRBJ2-3, with 11 positions matching TRBD2. This CDR3 has 15 amino acids. V was pared by 4 bases and J by 4 bases, with 4 bases of the junction left unmatched. CDR1 is SGHTA, CDR2 FQGNSA, per germline. The chain's CDR3 is CASSSGLAAADTQYF. CDR3 in DNA: TGTGCCAGCAGCTCGGGACTAGCGGCCGCAGATACGCAGTATTTT.

The CDR3 DNA is TGTGCCAGCACCTACGCCGCCGGGGAGCTGTTTTTT. It yields the protein CASTYAAGELFF. The V gene is TRBV6-6, the J gene TRBJ2-2; D is uncertain. Germline CDR1 reads MNHNY; CDR2 reads SVGAGI (reference sequence). There are 12 residues in the CDR3. Trimming stripped 7 bases from V and 6 bases from J, with 9 bases between.

The CDR3 region is CASSLASSTDTQYF. The CDR3 DNA reads TGTGCCAGCAGCTTAGCCAGTAGCACAGATACGCAGTATTTT. V and J are TRBV7-9 and TRBJ2-3; D is ambiguous. The V gene lost 0 bases and the J gene lost 0 bases, with 4 bases spanning the gap. The CDR3 length is 14 residues. CDR1 is SEHNR, CDR2 FQNEAQ, per germline (reference sequence).

The J gene is TRBJ2-5, the V gene TRBV14; TRBD1 agrees at 9 bases. The CDR3 sequence is 16 residues long. Losses at the gene ends were 1 base for V and 5 bases for J; bases not matched to a gene: 8. Per the germline V gene, CDR1 is SGHDN and CDR2 is FVKESK. CDR3 in DNA: TGTGCCAGCAGCCAAGGTTTGGGGACAGGGATGGAGACCCAGTACTTC. Protein sequence: CASSQGLGTGMETQYF.

The V and J genes are TRBV10-2 and TRBJ2-7; 10 bases match TRBD2. The CDR3 loop spans 13 amino acids. V shed 6 bases and J 7 bases; nucleotides not matched to a gene: 6. Germline CDR1 WSHSY, CDR2 SAAADI. CDR3 in amino acids: CASRLAGRPEQYF. DNA of the CDR3: TGCGCCAGCAGACTAGCGGGGCGGCCTGAGCAGTACTTC.

The gene calls are TRBV7-6 and TRBJ2-5; 10 bases match TRBD1. The CDR3 length is 16 residues. J was trimmed by 4 bases and V by 0 bases; bases with no gene match: 5. Germline V lookup: CDR1 SGHVS, CDR2 FNYEAQ. The chain's CDR3 is CASSLAVTGGGETQYF. The CDR3 bases are TGTGCCAGCAGCTTAGCGGTGACAGGGGGCGGAGAGACCCAGTACTTC.

The rearrangement joins TRBV11-2 to TRBJ2-7, with D possibly being TRBD1 (5 bases). CDR3 size: 13 residues. In germline, CDR1 is SGHAT, CDR2 FQNNGV. The V gene lost 2 bases and the J gene lost 4 bases, with 9 bases spanning the gap. Here the CDR3 reads CASSLPGQYEQYF. The CDR3 DNA reads TGTGCCAGCAGCTTACCAGGGCAGTACGAGCAGTACTTC.